This TCR beta chain appears in the sequencing data of a study of CD8+ T cells in alopecia areata. Overall study context: The study gave treated patients oral tofacitinib at 5 to 10 mg twice daily.

Germline assignment: CDR1 SGHRS and CDR2 YFSETQ. CDR3 length: 16 amino acids. Trimming cost V 3 bases and J 4 bases, with 19 bases left between them. Reverse transcribed after extraction, RNA yielded cDNA as the sequencing template. Here immunoSEQ multiplex PCR was the method, and the copy in TCRdb shows in-frame clones only, minus some. The sample includes more than 200,000 clones, around 67% of them seen just once. This TCR derives from a human donor with alopecia areata. The chain links TRBV5-1 to TRBJ2-5; tentative D call: TRBD1 (6 bases). The sample was CD4+ T cells sorted from blood, taken at week 0. CDR3 nucleotide sequence: TGCGCCAGCAGCTGGGCGGACAGCCCCCCAGGAGAGACCCAGTACTTC. Translation: CASSWADSPPGETQYF.